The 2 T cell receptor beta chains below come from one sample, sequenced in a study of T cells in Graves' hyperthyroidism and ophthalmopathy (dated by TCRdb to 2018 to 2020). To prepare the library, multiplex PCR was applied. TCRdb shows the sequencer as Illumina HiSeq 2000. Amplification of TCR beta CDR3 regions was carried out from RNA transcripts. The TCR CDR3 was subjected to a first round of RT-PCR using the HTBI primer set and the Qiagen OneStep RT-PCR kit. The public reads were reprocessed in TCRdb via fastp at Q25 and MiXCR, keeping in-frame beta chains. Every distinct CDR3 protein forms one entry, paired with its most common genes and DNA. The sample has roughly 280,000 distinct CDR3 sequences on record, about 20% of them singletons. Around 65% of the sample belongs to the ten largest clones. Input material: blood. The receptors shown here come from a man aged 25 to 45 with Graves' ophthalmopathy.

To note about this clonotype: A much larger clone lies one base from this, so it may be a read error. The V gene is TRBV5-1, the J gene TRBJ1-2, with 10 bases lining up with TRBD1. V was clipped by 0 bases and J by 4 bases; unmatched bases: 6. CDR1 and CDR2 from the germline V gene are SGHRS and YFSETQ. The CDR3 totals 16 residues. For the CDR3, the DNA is TGCGCCAGCAGCTTGGAAATGGGACAGGGGTCCTATGGCTACACCTTC. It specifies CASSLEMGQGSYGYTF.

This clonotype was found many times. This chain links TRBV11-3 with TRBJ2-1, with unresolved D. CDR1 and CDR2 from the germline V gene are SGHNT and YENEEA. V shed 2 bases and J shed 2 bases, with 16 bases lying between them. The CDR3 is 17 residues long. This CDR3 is CASSLSISRSTYNEQFF. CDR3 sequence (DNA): TGTGCCAGCAGCTTATCCATATCCCGCTCTACCTACAATGAGCAGTTCTTC.